The sequence of this TCR beta chain was determined in a study of T cells after yellow fever vaccination. Trimming at V came to 6 bases and at J to 9 bases, leaving 9 bases not matched to a gene. The CDR3 length is 14 residues. Germline values: CDR1 DFQATT, CDR2 SNEGSKA (reference sequence). This clonotype was counted once. Generation of TCR cDNA used 5'RACE template switching (which added a universal primer site and UMIs). Using its own MiXCR run on the 5' RACE reads, TCRdb lists one record per CDR3 protein. The table includes a few hundred thousand distinct CDR3 sequences, roughly 8% detected once. This TCR was sampled from a man aged 18 to 29 who received the YFV17D yellow fever vaccine. The source was PBMCs, collected more than 35 days after the first yellow fever vaccination. This rearrangement joins TRBV20-1 to TRBJ2-7; 15 bases are shared with TRBD2. The CDR3 DNA is TGCAGTGCCAAAGGGACTAGCGGGGGGATCGGGCAGTACTTC. This translates into CSAKGTSGGIGQYF.